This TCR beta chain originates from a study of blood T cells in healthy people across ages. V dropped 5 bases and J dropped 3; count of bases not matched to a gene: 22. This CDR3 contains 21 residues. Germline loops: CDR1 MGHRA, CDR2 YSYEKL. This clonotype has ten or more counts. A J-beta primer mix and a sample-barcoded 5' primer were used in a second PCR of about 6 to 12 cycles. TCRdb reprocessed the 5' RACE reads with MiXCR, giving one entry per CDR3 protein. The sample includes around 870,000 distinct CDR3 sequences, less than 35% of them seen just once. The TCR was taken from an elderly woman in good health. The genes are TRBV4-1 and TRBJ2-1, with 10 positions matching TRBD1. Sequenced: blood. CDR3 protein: CASSDYFSGTGEISYYNEQFF. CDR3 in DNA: TGCGCCAGCAGCGATTATTTTTCCGGGACAGGGGAAATAAGTTACTACAATGAGCAGTTCTTC.